This T cell receptor (beta chain) originates from a study of blood T cell repertoires in COVID-19. In the study overall: Sites in the United States, Italy and Spain provided acute and convalescent COVID-19 samples. The analysed material was cDNA or gDNA that came from T cells, B-cell-depleted T cells, or PBMCs.

It was during active infection that Seattle patients were enrolled and then longitudinally followed. There are 20 residues in the CDR3. Germline V lookup: CDR1 SEHNR, CDR2 FQNEAQ (reference sequence). With 5 bases clipped from V and 4 bases from J, the junction kept 22 bases outside the gene matches. Original processing methods: Estimates of nucleated cell counts were drawn from the amplification of reference gene primers. Here immunoSEQ multiplex PCR was the method, and the copy in TCRdb shows in-frame clones only, minus some. V and J calls plus clone size are reproduced from that table; the DNA served to infer D and trimming. The sample contains more than 350,000 clones, 80% to 90% of which appear only once.

Sequencing used peripheral blood. This clonotype was obtained from a woman aged 25 to 39 with COVID-19, enrolled during active disease. The J gene is TRBJ2-3, the V gene TRBV7-9; 9 nucleotides match TRBD1. The DNA for the CDR3 is TGTGCCAGCAGCACAACCGACCCCGGGACAGGGAACGGTCGGGCAGATACGCAGTATTTT. It yields the protein CASSTTDPGTGNGRADTQYF.